This T cell receptor beta chain stems from a study of long-term antiretroviral therapy in people with HIV. The CDR3 loop spans 16 amino acids. Germline loops: CDR1 KGHSH, CDR2 LQKENI. Trimming took off 11 bases at V and 6 bases at J, with 25 bases between the two ends. This was the immunoSEQ v3.0 assay at survey level. This table comes from immunoSEQ multiplex PCR, and its TCRdb copy is limited to in-frame clones, with some not included. The sample has about 24,000 clones; 79% are singletons. The receptor was isolated from a woman between 40 and 55 years old with HIV. Sequenced material: unsorted PBMCs, taken 1.2 years after starting antiretroviral therapy. The V call is TRBV18, the J call TRBJ2-2; possibly TRBD1 or TRBD2 for D (6 bases each). This CDR3 reads CARGRVEGDFPGELFF. CDR3 nucleotides: TGTGCCCGGGGGCGGGTGGAAGGGGATTTCCCCGGGGAGCTGTTTTTT.